These 10 T cell receptor beta chains came from one sample sequenced in a study of blood T cell repertoires in COVID-19. The repertoire was sequenced with immunoSEQ multiplex PCR; TCRdb's copy has only in-frame clones and lacks some. Among around 250,000 clones listed, 85% to 90% were seen once. The specimen sequenced was PBMCs or T cells enriched from blood (not recorded which). The receptors originated from a woman under 40 with acute COVID-19.

The chain combines TRBV28 with TRBJ2-2; D gene uncertain. This CDR3 is 14 amino acids long. CDR1 MDHEN and CDR2 SYDVKM come from the germline V gene. Trimming shortened V by 2 bases and J by 4 bases, and 8 bases separated the two germline ends. The CDR3 sequence is CASSLLPPTGELFF. The CDR3 DNA reads as TGTGCCAGCAGTTTACTCCCCCCCACCGGGGAGCTGTTTTTT.

This CDR3 is CASSLETGVSYNEQFF. CDR3 sequence (DNA): TGTGCCAGCAGCTTAGAAACAGGGGTCTCCTACAATGAGCAGTTCTTC. This chain joins TRBV7-6 and TRBJ2-1; 7 positions agree with TRBD1. The length of the CDR3 is 16 residues. Germline V CDR1 and CDR2: SGHVS, FNYEAQ. V lost 1 base to trimming and J lost 0 bases; unmatched junction nucleotides: 3.

The chain employs TRBV6-2 or TRBV6-3 and TRBJ2-7, with 11 bases fitting TRBD2. CDR1 and CDR2 (germline): MNHEY, SVGEGT. This CDR3 contains 18 residues. V trimming: 0 bases; J trimming: 2 bases; junction bases outside the gene matches: 9. The DNA of the CDR3 is TGTGCCAGCAGTTACTCCCCACTACTAGCGGGAGACCCCTACGAGCAGTACTTC. As protein: CASSYSPLLAGDPYEQYF.

The CDR3 protein is CASSLWARLAGHTDTQYF. The CDR3, as DNA: TGTGCCAGCAGCTTATGGGCCCGACTAGCGGGACACACAGATACGCAGTATTTT. The rearrangement uses TRBV11-2 and TRBJ2-3; 11 bases line up with TRBD2. The junction had 9 bases not matched to a gene; V was cut back by 2 bases and J by 2 bases. The CDR3 length is 18 residues. The germline gives CDR1 SGHAT, CDR2 FQNNGV.

In this sample, this clone turned up once. The chain recombines TRBV28 with TRBJ2-1; 8 bases map to TRBD1. The CDR3 runs to 17 residues. V was clipped by 6 bases and J by 5 bases; unmatched bases: 15. CDR1 is MDHEN, CDR2 SYDVKM, per germline. Here the CDR3 DNA reads TGTGCCAGCAGCATTGGCCAGGGGGCTTATTTTAACAATGAGCAGTTCTTC. As protein: CASSIGQGAYFNNEQFF. The variable domain in full, with the rest retrieved from reference TRBV28 and TRBJ2-1, is DVKVTQSSRYLVKRTGEKVFLECVQDMDHENMFWYRQDPGLGLRLIYFSYDVKMKEKGDIPEGYSVSREKKERFSLILESASTNQTSMYLCASSIGQGAYFNNEQFFGPGTRLTVL.

The genes are TRBV28 and TRBJ1-5, with D possibly TRBD1 on 6 matching bases. Germline assignment: CDR1 MDHEN and CDR2 SYDVKM. The CDR3 is 16 amino acids. Trimming took 2 bases from V and 4 from J, leaving 15 bases between them. This chain's CDR3 is CASSLGGGQMNQPQHF. The CDR3 coding sequence is TGTGCCAGCAGTTTAGGGGGCGGACAGATGAATCAGCCCCAGCATTTT.

The rearrangement uses TRBV4-2 and TRBJ1-3, with 8 bases matching TRBD1. The CDR3 runs to 16 residues. Germline V gene lookup returns CDR1 LGHNA and CDR2 YNFKEQ. V dropped 0 bases and J dropped 2; count of bases not matched to a gene: 3. The CDR3 region has the DNA TGTGCCAGCAGCCAAGAGCGGGGACAGGCTGGAAACACCATATATTTT. Translated, it gives CASSQERGQAGNTIYF.

The gene calls are TRBV20-1 and TRBJ2-7; 7 nucleotides align to TRBD2. This CDR3 comprises 16 residues. Trimming at V came to 3 bases and at J to 1 base, leaving 12 bases not matched to a gene. Germline V gene sequence: CDR1 DFQATT, CDR2 SNEGSKA (reference sequence). The CDR3 region has the DNA TGCAGTGCTAGTGGAGGATTAGCGGGTGGTTCCTACGAGCAGTACTTC. Amino acid sequence: CSASGGLAGGSYEQYF.

The chain couples TRBV6-1 to TRBJ2-1; D not certain. CDR3 size: 14 residues. Germline V lookup: CDR1 MNHNS, CDR2 SASEGT. With 1 base removed from V and 3 bases from J, the gap between germline ends came to 7 bases. In nucleotides, the CDR3 is TGTGCCAGCAGTGAAGGAGGCTACTACAATGAGCAGTTCTTC. Protein sequence: CASSEGGYYNEQFF.

The V and J genes are TRBV27 and TRBJ1-1; no definite D call. This CDR3 comprises 15 residues. Per germline, CDR1 MNHEY and CDR2 SMNVEV (reference sequence). The ends were cut back, 7 bases at V and 2 bases at J, with 17 bases in the middle. CDR3 bases: TGTGCCAGCATCCCTATAGACAAGACAAACACTGAAGCTTTCTTT. Translated, it gives CASIPIDKTNTEAFF.